This T cell receptor beta chain was found in a study of preoperative IRX-2 immunotherapy in early breast cancer. This sample's treatment: preoperative locoregional IRX-2 cytokine immunotherapy. Repertoires were generated with immunoSEQ multiplex PCR, while TCRdb's copy carries only in-frame clones and drops some. This sample has over 55,000 clones, with approximately 94% found just once. The CDR3 contains 13 residues. Trimming pared 3 bases from V and 1 base from J, leaving 6 bases between. Per germline, CDR1 MNHNS and CDR2 SASEGT. The sample was collected from a patient treated with IRX-2 immunotherapy. The gene calls are TRBV6-1 and TRBJ1-1; D gene uncertain. The source is a human donor with breast cancer. This CDR3 is CASSEWGNTEAFF. CDR3 DNA: TGTGCCAGCAGTGAGTGGGGGAACACTGAAGCTTTCTTT.